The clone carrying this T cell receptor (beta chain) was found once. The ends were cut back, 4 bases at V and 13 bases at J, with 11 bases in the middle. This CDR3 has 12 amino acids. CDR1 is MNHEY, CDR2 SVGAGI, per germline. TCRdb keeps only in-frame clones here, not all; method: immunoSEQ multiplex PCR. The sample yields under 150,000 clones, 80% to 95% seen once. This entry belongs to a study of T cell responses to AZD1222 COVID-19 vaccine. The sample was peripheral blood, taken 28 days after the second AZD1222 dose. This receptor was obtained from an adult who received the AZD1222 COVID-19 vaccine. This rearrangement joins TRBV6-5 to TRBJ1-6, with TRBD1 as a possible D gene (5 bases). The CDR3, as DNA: TGTGCCAGCAGTTTGCAGGGTGCGCCCCTCCACTTT. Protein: CASSLQGAPLHF.